Listed below are T cell receptor beta chains from one sample, sequenced in a study of blood T cell repertoires in COVID-19. Repertoires were generated with immunoSEQ multiplex PCR, while TCRdb's copy carries only in-frame clones and drops some. The data contain about 30,000 clones, about 80% of them seen just once; the ten biggest clones take up about 49%. Sequences were obtained from peripheral blood. These receptors all come from a woman in her sixties or seventies with acute or convalescent COVID-19. The CDR3 runs from the conserved cysteine through the conserved F or W. D genes are given only for firm matches. Not every row has a clone size; where given, it reads once, few, many or a size class.

NA,TRBD2,TRBV4-3,TRBJ2-7,CASSQDSTSGGLSYEQYF,TGCGCCAGCAGCCAAGATTCGACTAGCGGGGGGTTATCCTACGAGCAGTACTTC
few,NA,TRBV10-3,TRBJ1-5,CAISESQGVGQPQHF,TGTGCCATCAGTGAGTCTCAGGGTGTGGGTCAGCCCCAGCATTTT
NA,NA,TRBV27,TRBJ2-3,CASSFRGGDTQYF,TGTGCCAGCAGTTTTAGGGGAGGAGATACGCAGTATTTT
NA,TRBD1,TRBV30,TRBJ2-7,CAWSSDRVYEQYF,TGTGCCTGGAGTTCGGACAGGGTCTACGAGCAGTACTTC
NA,TRBD1,TRBV4-2,TRBJ1-4,CASSHPGTGGARTNEKLFF,TGTGCCAGCAGCCATCCCGGGACAGGGGGCGCGAGGACTAATGAAAAACTGTTTTTT
once,TRBD2,TRBV4-3,TRBJ2-2,CASSQDSLAGGTGELFF,TGCGCCAGCAGCCAAGACTCCCTAGCGGGGGGTACCGGGGAGCTGTTTTTT
NA,NA,TRBV6-5,TRBJ2-2,CASRGQTNTGELFF,TGTGCCAGCCGCGGACAGACGAACACCGGGGAGCTGTTTTTT
NA,NA,TRBV5-1,TRBJ1-4,CASRKGGDEKLFF,TGCGCCAGCAGAAAGGGAGGGGATGAAAAACTGTTTTTT
NA,TRBD1,TRBV25-1,TRBJ2-7,CASRGLRPGGALDEQYF,TGTGCCAGCAGGGGACTTCGTCCAGGGGGCGCTTTAGACGAGCAGTACTTC
NA,TRBD2,TRBV23-1,TRBJ2-7,CASSHHGGGQSSYEQYF,TGCGCCAGCAGTCATCACGGGGGGGGGCAGAGCTCCTACGAGCAGTACTTC
once,NA,TRBV28,TRBJ1-2,CASSLFAGFRYAF,TGTGCCAGCAGTCTTTTTGCCGGGTTCCGCTACGCCTTC
NA,NA,TRBV18,TRBJ2-3,CASSPQGTLQGTQYF,TGTGCCAGCTCACCACAAGGAACACTTCAGGGTACGCAGTATTTT
NA,TRBD2,TRBV18,TRBJ2-1,CASSPGLAPGVNEQFF,TGTGCCAGCTCACCCGGACTAGCCCCGGGGGTCAATGAGCAGTTCTTC
NA,TRBD1,TRBV7-7,TRBJ2-7,CASSPDRVSYEQYF,TGTGCTAGCAGCCCCGACAGGGTTTCGTACGAGCAGTACTTC
NA,NA,TRBV28,TRBJ1-2,CASRGGGVNYGYTF,TGTGCCAGCAGGGGAGGGGGTGTGAACTATGGCTACACCTTC
NA,NA,TRBV7-3,TRBJ1-6,CASSSGQFGSPLHF,TGTGCCAGCAGCTCGGGACAATTTGGTTCACCCCTCCACTTT
NA,NA,TRBV28,TRBJ2-5,CASRQLSAGETQYF,TGTGCCAGCAGACAGTTATCGGCAGGAGAGACCCAGTACTTC